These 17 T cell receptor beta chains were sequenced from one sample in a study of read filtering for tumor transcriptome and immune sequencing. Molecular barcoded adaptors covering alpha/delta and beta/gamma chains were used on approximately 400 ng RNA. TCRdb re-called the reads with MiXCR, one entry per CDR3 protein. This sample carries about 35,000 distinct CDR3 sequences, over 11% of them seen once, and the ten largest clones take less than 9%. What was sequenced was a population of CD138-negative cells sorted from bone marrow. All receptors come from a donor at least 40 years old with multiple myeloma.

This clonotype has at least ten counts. The CDR3 DNA reads TGTGCCAGCAGTCGACTCCAAACGTACACCGGGGAGCTGTTTTTT. Its protein is CASSRLQTYTGELFF. J is TRBJ2-2 and V is TRBV14; D is ambiguous. The CDR3 has 15 residues. Between the trimmed V and J ends, which lost 6 bases and 3 bases, there was a span of 14 bases. Germline CDR1 SGHDN, CDR2 FVKESK.

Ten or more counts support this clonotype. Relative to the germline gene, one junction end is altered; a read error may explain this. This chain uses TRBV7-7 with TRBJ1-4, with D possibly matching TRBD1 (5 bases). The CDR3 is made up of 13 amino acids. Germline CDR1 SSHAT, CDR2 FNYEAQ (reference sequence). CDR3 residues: CASSVNRNEKLFF. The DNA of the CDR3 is TGTGCTAGCAGCGTAAACAGGAATGAAAAACTGTTTTTT. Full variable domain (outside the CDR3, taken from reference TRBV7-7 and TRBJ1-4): GAGVSQSPRYKVTKRGQDVTLRCDPISSHATLYWYQQALGQGPEFLTYFNYEAQPDKSGLPSDRFSAERPEGSISTLTIQRTEQRDSAMYRCASSVNRNEKLFFGSGTQLSVL.

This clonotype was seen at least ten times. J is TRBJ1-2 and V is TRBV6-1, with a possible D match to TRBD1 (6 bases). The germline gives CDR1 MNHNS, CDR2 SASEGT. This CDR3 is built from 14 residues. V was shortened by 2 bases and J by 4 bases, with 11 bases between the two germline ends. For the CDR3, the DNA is TGTGCCAGCAGTGAAAAGACAGGAATCTATGGCTACACCTTC. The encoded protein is CASSEKTGIYGYTF.

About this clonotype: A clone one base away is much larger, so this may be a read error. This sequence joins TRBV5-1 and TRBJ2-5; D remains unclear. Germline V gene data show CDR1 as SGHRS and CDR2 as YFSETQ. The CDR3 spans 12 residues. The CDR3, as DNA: TGCGCCTGCAGCTTTTCCGCCGAGACCCAGTACTTC. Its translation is CACSFSAETQYF.

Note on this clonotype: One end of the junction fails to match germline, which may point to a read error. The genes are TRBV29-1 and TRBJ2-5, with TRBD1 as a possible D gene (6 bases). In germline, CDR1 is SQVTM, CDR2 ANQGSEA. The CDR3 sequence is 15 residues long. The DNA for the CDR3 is TGCAGCGTTTTACTGGACAGTCCAGTTACAGAGTCCCAGTACTTT. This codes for CSVLLDSPVTESQYF.

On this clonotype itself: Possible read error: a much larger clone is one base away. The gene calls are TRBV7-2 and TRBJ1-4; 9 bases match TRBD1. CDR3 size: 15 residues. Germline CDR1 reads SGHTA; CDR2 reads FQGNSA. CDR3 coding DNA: TGTGCCAGCAGCTTAGCGGGACAGGGAAGTGAAAGACTGTTTTTT. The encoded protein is CASSLAGQGSERLFF. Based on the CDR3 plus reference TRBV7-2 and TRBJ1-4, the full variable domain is GAGVSQSPSNKVTEKGKDVELRCDPISGHTALYWYRQSLGQGLEFLIYFQGNSAPDKSGLPSDRFSAERTGGSVSTLTIQRTQQEDSAVYLCASSLAGQGSERLFFGSGTQLSVL.

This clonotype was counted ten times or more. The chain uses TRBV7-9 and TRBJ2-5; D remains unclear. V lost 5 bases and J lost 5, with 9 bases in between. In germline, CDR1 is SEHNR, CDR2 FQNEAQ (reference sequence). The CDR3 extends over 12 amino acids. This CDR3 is CASSPKLETQYF. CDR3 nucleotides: TGTGCCAGCAGCCCAAAGCTGGAGACCCAGTACTTC. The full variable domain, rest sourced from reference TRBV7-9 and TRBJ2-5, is DTGVSQNPRHKITKRGQNVTFRCDPISEHNRLYWYRQTLGQGPEFLTYFQNEAQLEKSRLLSDRFSAERPKGSFSTLEIQRTEQGDSAMYLCASSPKLETQYFGPGTRLLVL.

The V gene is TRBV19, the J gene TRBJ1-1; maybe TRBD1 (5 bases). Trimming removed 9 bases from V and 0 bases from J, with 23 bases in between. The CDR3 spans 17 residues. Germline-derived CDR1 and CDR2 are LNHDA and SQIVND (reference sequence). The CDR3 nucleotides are TGTGCCAGCAACGCTATTGGAAAGGGGCGAGTGAACACTGAAGCTTTCTTT. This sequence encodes CASNAIGKGRVNTEAFF.

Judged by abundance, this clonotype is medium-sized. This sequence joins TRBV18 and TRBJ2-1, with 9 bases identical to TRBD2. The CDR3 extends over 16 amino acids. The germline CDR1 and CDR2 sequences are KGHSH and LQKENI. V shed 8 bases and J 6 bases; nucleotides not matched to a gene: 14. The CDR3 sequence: CASGTRSGTSSNEQFF. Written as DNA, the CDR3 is TGTGCCAGCGGAACCCGGTCCGGGACTAGCAGCAATGAGCAGTTCTTC. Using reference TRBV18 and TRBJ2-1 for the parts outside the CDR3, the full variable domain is NAGVMQNPRHLVRRRGQEARLRCSPMKGHSHVYWYRQLPEEGLKFMVYLQKENIIDESGMPKERFSAEFPKEGPSILRIQQVVRGDSAAYFCASGTRSGTSSNEQFFGPGTRLTVL.

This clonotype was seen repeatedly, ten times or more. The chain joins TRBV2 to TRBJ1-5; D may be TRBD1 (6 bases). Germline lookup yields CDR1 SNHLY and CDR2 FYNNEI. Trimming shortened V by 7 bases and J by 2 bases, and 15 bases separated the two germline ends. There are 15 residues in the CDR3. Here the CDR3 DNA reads TGTGCCAGCAACGCGCAGTGGACAGGCAATCAGCCCCAGCATTTT. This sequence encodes CASNAQWTGNQPQHF.

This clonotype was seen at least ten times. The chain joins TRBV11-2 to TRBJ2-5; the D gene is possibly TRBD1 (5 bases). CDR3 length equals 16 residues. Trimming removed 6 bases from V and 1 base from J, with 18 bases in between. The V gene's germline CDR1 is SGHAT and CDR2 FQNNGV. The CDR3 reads CASSLRKGIRQETQYF. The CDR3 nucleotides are TGTGCCAGCAGTCTGAGGAAGGGGATTCGCCAAGAGACCCAGTACTTC.

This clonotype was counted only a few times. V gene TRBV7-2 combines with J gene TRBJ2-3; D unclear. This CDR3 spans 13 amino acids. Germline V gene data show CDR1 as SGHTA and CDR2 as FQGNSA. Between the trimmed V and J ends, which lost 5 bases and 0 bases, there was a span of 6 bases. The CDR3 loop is CASSQASTDTQYF. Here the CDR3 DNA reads TGTGCCAGCAGCCAGGCGAGCACAGATACGCAGTATTTT.

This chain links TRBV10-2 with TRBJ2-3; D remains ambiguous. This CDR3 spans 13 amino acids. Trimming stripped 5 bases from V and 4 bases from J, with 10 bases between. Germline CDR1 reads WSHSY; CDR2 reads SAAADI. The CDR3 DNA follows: TGCGCCAGCAGTCATCCCCCCGCAGATACGCAGTATTTT. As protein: CASSHPPADTQYF.

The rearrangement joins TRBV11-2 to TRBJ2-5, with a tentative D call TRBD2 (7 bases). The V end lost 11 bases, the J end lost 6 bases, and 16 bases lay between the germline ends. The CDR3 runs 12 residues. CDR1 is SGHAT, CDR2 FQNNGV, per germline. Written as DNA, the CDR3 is TGTGCCGGCAAGATGGGGGGGCAGACCCAGTACTTC. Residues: CAGKMGGQTQYF.

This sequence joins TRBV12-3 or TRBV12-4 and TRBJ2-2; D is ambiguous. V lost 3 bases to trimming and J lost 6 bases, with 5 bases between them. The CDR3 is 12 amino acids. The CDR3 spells CASSFGSGELFF. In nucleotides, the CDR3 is TGTGCCAGCAGTTTCGGATCCGGGGAGCTGTTTTTT.

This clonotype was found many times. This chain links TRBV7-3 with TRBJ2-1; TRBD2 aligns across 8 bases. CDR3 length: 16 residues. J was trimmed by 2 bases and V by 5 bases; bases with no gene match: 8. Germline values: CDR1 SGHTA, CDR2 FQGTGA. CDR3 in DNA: TGTGCCAGCAGCCCGGCTGGTAGCGGGGCCTACAATGAGCAGTTCTTC. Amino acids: CASSPAGSGAYNEQFF.

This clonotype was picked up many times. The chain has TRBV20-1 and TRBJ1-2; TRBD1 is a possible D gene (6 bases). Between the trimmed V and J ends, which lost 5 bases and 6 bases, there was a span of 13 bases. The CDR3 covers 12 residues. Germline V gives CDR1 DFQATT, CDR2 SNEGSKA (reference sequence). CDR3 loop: CSASGDADGYTF. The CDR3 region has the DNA TGCAGTGCTTCAGGGGATGCCGATGGCTACACCTTC.